This is a list of T cell receptor beta chains from one sample in a study of shared clonotypes between healthy human individuals. Profiled with immunoSEQ multiplex PCR; TCRdb holds only in-frame clones, not every one. Here the sample spans 520,000 or so clones, 79% being singletons. The sequencing sample was made of PBMCs. The receptors here all came from a middle-aged woman in good health. Some clones in this sample may be carry-over from other donors' samples. Each CDR3 is given with its conserved first and last residue. Each record gives: clone size, J gene, D gene, V gene, CDR3 DNA, CDR3 protein. A D gene is named only where the DNA matches it firmly. Clone size is shown for a subset of rows, as once, few, many or a class of expanded clone.

>-|TRBJ2-7|TRBD2|TRBV27
TGTGCCAGCAGTCTACTAGCGGGAGTTCTCTACGAGCAGTACTTC
CASSLLAGVLYEQYF
>-|TRBJ2-4|-|TRBV19
TGTGCCAGTGGCTTTGCTGGCGCCCAGGTTTTGGACATTCAGTACTTC
CASGFAGAQVLDIQYF
>-|TRBJ1-1|-|TRBV29-1
TGCAGCGTTGAAAGAGGGGGAAGCGGCACTGAAGCTTTCTTT
CSVERGGSGTEAFF
>-|TRBJ2-5|-|TRBV15
TGTGCCACCAGCAGAGGAACGGCAGCTCAAGAGACCCAGTACTTC
CATSRGTAAQETQYF
>-|TRBJ1-2|-|TRBV5-1
TGCGCCAGCAGCTTGGCGGTCGGGCAGGGTGGCTACACCTTC
CASSLAVGQGGYTF
>-|TRBJ2-1|TRBD2|TRBV18
TGTGCCAGCTCACCAAACGCGGGAGGCAATGAGCAGTTCTTC
CASSPNAGGNEQFF
>-|TRBJ2-6|TRBD2|TRBV27
TGTGCCAGCAGTTTGGCGGGGGGCTCTGGGGCCAACGTCCTGACTTTC
CASSLAGGSGANVLTF
>few|TRBJ2-3|TRBD2|TRBV10-3
TGTGCCATCAGTCCCTCTAGCGGGAGGCCAGATACGCAGTATTTT
CAISPSSGRPDTQYF
>-|TRBJ1-3|-|TRBV5-1
TGCGCCAGCAGCTCTCGGGCAGGAAACACCATATATTTT
CASSSRAGNTIYF
>-|TRBJ2-7|TRBD1|TRBV5-5
TGTGCCAGCAGCGCAGGGACAGGGGTGGGGGAGCAGTACTTC
CASSAGTGVGEQYF
>-|TRBJ2-1|-|TRBV28
TGTGCCAGCAAAGGGACGTCCGGGACCGATTACAATGAGCAGTTCTTC
CASKGTSGTDYNEQFF
>once|TRBJ2-1|TRBD2|TRBV7-2
TGTGCCAGCAGCTACCGTAGGGGACTAGCGACCAATGAGCAGTTCTTC
CASSYRRGLATNEQFF
>-|TRBJ2-3|-|TRBV7-7
TGTGCCAGCAGCTTTAGTGGGGGGACATTGAATTTT
CASSFSGGTLNF
>-|TRBJ2-1|-|TRBV18
TGTGCCAGCTCCCAGGCAGACAATGAGCAGTTCTTC
CASSQADNEQFF
>-|TRBJ1-2|-|TRBV7-2
TGTGCCAGCAGCTTAGGGGGAGGGAAGTCTAACTATGGCTACACCTTC
CASSLGGGKSNYGYTF
>-|TRBJ2-7|TRBD1|TRBV18
TGTGCCAGCTCAGCGGGACAGGGGGGGACCTACGAGCAGTACTTC
CASSAGQGGTYEQYF
>-|TRBJ2-7|TRBD1|TRBV2
TGTGCCAGCAGTAGGGGACAGAGCTACGAGCAGTACTTC
CASSRGQSYEQYF
>-|TRBJ2-1|-|TRBV10-3
TGTGCCATCAGCCAAGTTGTCAATGAGCAGTTCTTC
CAISQVVNEQFF